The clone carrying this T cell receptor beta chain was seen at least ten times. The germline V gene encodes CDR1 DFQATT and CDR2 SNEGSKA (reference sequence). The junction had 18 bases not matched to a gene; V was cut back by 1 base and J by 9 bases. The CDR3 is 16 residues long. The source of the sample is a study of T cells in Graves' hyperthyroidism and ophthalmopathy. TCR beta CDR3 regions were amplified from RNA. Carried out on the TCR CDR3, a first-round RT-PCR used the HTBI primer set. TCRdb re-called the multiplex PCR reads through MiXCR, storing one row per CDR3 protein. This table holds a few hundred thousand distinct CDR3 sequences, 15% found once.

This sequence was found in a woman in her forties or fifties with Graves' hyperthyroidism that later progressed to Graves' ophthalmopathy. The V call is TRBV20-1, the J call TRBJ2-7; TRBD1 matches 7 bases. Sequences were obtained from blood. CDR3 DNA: TGCAGTGCTAGAGCCCGAGCGCCGGGACAGTTTCTATCGCAGTACTTC. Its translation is CSARARAPGQFLSQYF.